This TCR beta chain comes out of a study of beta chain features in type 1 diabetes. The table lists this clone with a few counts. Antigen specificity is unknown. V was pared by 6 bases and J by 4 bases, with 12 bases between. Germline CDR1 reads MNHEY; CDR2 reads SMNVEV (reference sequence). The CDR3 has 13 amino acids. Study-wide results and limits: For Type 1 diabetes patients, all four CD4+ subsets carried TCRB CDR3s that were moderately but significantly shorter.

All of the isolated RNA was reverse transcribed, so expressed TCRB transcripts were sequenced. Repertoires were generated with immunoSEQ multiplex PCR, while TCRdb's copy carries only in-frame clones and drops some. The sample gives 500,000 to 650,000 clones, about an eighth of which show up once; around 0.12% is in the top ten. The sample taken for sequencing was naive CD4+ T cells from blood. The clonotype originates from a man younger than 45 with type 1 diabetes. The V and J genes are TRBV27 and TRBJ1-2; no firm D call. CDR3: CASSSQGFYGYTF. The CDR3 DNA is TGTGCCAGCAGCTCACAAGGGTTCTATGGCTACACCTTC.